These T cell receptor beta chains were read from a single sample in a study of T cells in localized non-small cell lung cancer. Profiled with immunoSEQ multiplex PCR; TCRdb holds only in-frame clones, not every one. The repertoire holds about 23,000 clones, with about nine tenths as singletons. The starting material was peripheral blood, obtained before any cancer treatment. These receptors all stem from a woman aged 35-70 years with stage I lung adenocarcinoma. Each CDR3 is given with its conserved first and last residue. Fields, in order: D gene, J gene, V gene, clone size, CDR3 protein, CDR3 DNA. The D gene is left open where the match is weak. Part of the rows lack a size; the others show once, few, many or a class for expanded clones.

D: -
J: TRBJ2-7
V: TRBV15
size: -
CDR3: CATSSRGRGYEQYF
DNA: TGTGCCACCAGCAGCAGGGGTAGGGGCTACGAGCAGTACTTC

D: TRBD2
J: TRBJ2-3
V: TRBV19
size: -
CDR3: CASSMGLAGPLLQTDTQYF
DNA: TGTGCCAGTAGTATGGGGCTAGCGGGACCACTTCTTCAAACAGATACGCAGTATTTT

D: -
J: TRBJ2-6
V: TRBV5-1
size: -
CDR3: CASSLPPREAGANVLTF
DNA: TGCGCCAGCAGCCTTCCACCTAGGGAAGCTGGGGCCAACGTCCTGACTTTC

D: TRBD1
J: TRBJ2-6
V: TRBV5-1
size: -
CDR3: CASSLPQTGSGANVLTF
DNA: TGCGCCAGCAGCTTGCCACAGACAGGGTCTGGGGCCAACGTCCTGACTTTC

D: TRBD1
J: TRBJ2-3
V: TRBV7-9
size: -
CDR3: CASSKEGPVTGTGTDTQYF
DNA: TGTGCCAGCAGCAAAGAGGGCCCAGTGACCGGGACAGGGACAGATACGCAGTATTTT

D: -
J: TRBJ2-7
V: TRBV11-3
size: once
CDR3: CASSHRSLRKEQYF
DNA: TGTGCCAGCAGCCATCGTTCACTTCGGAAAGAGCAGTACTTC

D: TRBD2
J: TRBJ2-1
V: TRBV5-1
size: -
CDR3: CASSLTLAGYNEQFF
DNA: TGCGCCAGCAGCTTGACACTAGCGGGGTACAATGAGCAGTTCTTC

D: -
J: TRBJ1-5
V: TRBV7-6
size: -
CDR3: CASSLGAGPNQPQHF
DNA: TGTGCCAGCAGCTTAGGGGCAGGGCCGAATCAGCCCCAGCATTTT

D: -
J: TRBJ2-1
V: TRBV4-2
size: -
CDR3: CASSQDPGPYNEQFF
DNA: TGTGCCAGCAGCCAGGACCCTGGGCCCTACAATGAGCAGTTCTTC

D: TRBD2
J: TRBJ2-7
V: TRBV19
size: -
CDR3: CASSLHSSGRTRAYEQYF
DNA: TGTGCCAGTAGTCTCCACTCTAGCGGGCGAACCCGAGCCTACGAGCAGTACTTC

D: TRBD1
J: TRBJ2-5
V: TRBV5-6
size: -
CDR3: CASSSLRGGETQYF
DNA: TGTGCCAGCAGCTCCCTGAGAGGGGGCGAGACCCAGTACTTC

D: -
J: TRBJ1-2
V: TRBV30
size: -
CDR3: CAWSEIYRAEANYGYTF
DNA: TGTGCCTGGAGTGAGATTTACCGGGCCGAAGCTAACTATGGCTACACCTTC

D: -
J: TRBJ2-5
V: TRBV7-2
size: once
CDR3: CASSPLGVKETQYF
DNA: TGTGCCAGCAGCCCCCTAGGGGTTAAAGAGACCCAGTACTTC

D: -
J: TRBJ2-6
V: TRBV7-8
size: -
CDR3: CASSLSVLDGYSGANVLTF
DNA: TGTGCCAGCAGCTTATCCGTACTTGACGGATACTCTGGGGCCAACGTCCTGACTTTC

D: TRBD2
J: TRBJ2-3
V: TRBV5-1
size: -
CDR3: CASSLKLAGGRTDTQYF
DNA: TGCGCCAGCAGCTTGAAACTAGCGGGAGGACGCACAGATACGCAGTATTTT

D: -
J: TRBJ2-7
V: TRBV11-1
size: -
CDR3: CASSAGPGGNYEQYF
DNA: TGTGCCAGCAGCGCCGGTCCTGGCGGGAACTACGAGCAGTACTTC

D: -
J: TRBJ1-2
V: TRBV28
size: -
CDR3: CASSLISPRTRANYGYTF
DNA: TGTGCCAGCAGTTTAATTAGCCCCAGAACGCGAGCTAACTATGGCTACACCTTC

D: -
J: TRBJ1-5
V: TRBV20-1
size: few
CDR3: CSASRGWFRHF
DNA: TGCAGTGCGTCACGAGGGTGGTTCCGGCATTTT

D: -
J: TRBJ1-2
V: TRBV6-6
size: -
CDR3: CASNNGGGYTF
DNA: TGTGCCAGCAACAACGGGGGGGGCTACACCTTC

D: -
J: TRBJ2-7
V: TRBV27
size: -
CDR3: CASSFSSSYEQYF
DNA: TGTGCCAGCAGTTTTTCGAGCTCCTACGAGCAGTACTTC

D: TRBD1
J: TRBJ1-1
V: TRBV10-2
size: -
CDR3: CASSGRDSNTEAFF
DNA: TGCGCCAGCAGTGGCCGGGACAGCAACACTGAAGCTTTCTTT

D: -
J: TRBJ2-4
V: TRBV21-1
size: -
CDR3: CASSKALIQLLAKNIQYF
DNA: TGTGCCAGCAGCAAAGCGCTTATTCAGCTCCTAGCCAAAAACATTCAGTACTTC

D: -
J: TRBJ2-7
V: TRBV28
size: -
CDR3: CASSLDPDGVYCEQYF
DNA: TGTGCCAGCAGTTTGGACCCTGATGGGGTTTATTGCGAGCAGTACTTC

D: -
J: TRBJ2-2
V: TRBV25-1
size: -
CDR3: CASSEVERANTGELFF
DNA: TGTGCCAGCAGTGAAGTAGAGCGGGCGAACACCGGGGAGCTGTTTTTT

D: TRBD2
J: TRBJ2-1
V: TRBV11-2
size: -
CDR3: CASSLFGTSGYNEQFF
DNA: TGTGCCAGCAGCTTATTTGGGACTAGCGGCTACAATGAGCAGTTCTTC

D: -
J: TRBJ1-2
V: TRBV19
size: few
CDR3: CASSIRNIANYGYTF
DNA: TGTGCCAGTAGTATACGAAACATAGCTAACTATGGCTACACCTTC

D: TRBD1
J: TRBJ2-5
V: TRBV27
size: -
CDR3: CASSFWTGGIQETQYF
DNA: TGTGCCAGCAGTTTCTGGACAGGCGGAATTCAAGAGACCCAGTACTTC

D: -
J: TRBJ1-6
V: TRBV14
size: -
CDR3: CASSQGSPLHF
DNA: TGTGCCAGCAGCCAAGGCTCACCCCTCCACTTT

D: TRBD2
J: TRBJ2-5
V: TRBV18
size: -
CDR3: CASSYGLAGTKETQYF
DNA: TGTGCCAGCTCTTATGGACTAGCGGGTACTAAAGAGACCCAGTACTTC

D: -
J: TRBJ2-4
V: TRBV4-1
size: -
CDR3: CASSQDSLTLAKNIQYF
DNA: TGCGCCAGCAGCCAGGATAGCCTGACTTTAGCCAAAAACATTCAGTACTTC

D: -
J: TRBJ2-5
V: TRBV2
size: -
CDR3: CASCRDVGETQYF
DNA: TGTGCCAGCTGCCGGGACGTAGGGGAGACCCAGTACTTC

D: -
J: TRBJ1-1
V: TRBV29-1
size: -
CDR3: CSVDPRRNTEAFF
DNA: TGCAGCGTTGATCCTCGGCGGAACACTGAAGCTTTCTTT

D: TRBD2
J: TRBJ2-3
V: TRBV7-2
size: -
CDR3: CASRETSGFTGTQYF
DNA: TGTGCCAGCCGGGAGACTAGCGGGTTCACAGGGACGCAGTATTTT

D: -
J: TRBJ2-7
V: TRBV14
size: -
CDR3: CASSQDLRTDEQYF
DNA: TGTGCCAGCAGCCAAGATCTTAGGACCGACGAGCAGTACTTC

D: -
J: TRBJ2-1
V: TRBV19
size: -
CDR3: CASSSPLGLTPYNEQFF
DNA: TGTGCCAGTAGTAGTCCCCTGGGCCTTACTCCATACAATGAGCAGTTCTTC

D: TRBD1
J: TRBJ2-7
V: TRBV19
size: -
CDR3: CASSNRGQVEQYF
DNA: TGTGCCAGTAGTAATAGGGGGCAAGTCGAGCAGTACTTC

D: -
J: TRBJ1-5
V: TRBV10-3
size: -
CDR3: CAISESYSRGAQHF
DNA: TGTGCCATCAGTGAGTCATACTCGAGGGGAGCCCAGCATTTT

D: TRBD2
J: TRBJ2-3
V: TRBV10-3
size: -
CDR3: CAISDFSGRAGGSGTDTQYF
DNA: TGTGCCATCAGTGACTTCTCCGGAAGAGCGGGAGGAAGTGGCACAGATACGCAGTATTTT

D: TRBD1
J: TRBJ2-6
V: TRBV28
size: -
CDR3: CASSPSTGITGANVLTF
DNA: TGTGCCAGCAGTCCCTCGACAGGGATCACTGGGGCCAACGTCCTGACTTTC

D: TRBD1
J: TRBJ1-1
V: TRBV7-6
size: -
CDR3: CASSRASGQLNNTEAFF
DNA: TGTGCCAGCAGTAGGGCCTCGGGACAGCTAAACAACACTGAAGCTTTCTTT

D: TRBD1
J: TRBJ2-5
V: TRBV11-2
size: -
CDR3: CASSFRRDRAGDETQYF
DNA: TGTGCCAGCAGCTTTAGACGGGACAGGGCAGGGGACGAGACCCAGTACTTC

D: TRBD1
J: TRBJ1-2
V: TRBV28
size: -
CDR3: CASSQTTGMGGYTF
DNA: TGTGCCAGCAGTCAAACGACAGGGATGGGGGGCTACACCTTC

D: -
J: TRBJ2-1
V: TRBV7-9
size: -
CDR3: CASSLRTNKLLDEQFF
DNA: TGTGCCAGCAGCCTCCGGACTAATAAACTACTCGATGAGCAGTTCTTC

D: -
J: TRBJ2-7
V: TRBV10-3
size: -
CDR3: CAIRDLGYEQYF
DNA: TGTGCCATAAGGGACCTAGGTTACGAGCAGTACTTC

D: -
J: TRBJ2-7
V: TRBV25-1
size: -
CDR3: CASSPRGPFPEQYF
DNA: TGTGCCAGCAGTCCCAGGGGACCTTTTCCCGAGCAGTACTTC

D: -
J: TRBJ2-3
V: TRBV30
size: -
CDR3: CAWSVQGIRGTQYF
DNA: TGTGCCTGGAGTGTACAAGGGATCCGTGGTACGCAGTATTTT

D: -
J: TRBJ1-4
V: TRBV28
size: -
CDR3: CASSSRQAATNEKLFF
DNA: TGTGCCAGCAGTTCCCGACAGGCTGCAACTAATGAAAAACTGTTTTTT

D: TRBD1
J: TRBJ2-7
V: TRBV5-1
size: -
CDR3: CASSLQGTLPYEQYF
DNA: TGCGCCAGCAGCTTACAGGGGACCCTACCATACGAGCAGTACTTC

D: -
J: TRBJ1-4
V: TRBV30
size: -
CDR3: CAWDGGHLGEKLFF
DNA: TGTGCCTGGGATGGAGGACACCTGGGGGAAAAACTGTTTTTT

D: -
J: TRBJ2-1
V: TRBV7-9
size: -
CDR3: CASSLTGWVNEQFF
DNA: TGTGCCAGCAGCCTAACCGGCTGGGTCAATGAGCAGTTCTTC

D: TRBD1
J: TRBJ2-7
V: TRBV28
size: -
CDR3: CASSWGSGGLGDEQYF
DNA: TGTGCCAGCAGTTGGGGGTCAGGGGGCTTAGGGGACGAGCAGTACTTC

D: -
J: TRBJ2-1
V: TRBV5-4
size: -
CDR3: CATMDFYNEQFF
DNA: TGTGCCACCATGGACTTTTACAATGAGCAGTTCTTC

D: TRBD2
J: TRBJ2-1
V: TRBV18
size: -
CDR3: CASSPSGSNNNEQFF
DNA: TGTGCCAGCTCACCGAGCGGGAGTAACAACAATGAGCAGTTCTTC

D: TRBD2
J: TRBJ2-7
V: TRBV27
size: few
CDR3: CATSGGGYEQYF
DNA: TGTGCCACCTCCGGGGGGGGCTACGAGCAGTACTTC